This T cell receptor beta chain was recovered during a study of blood T cell repertoires in COVID-19 (dated by TCRdb to the early 2020s). With respect to the entire study: Samples from collaborators originated in the United States, Italy and Spain and spanned both the acute and convalescent phases of COVID-19. Samples were obtained from the ongoing ImmuneRACE study (first 160 participants) and from roughly 1,300 subjects provided by 6 global collaborators. A de-identified subject ID, COVID-19 status, age in years and sex were almost always included in the sample metadata. Where available, HLA class I and class II types were obtained from metadata supplied by the sample provider rather than from assay-based typing. Subjects who had been exposed to COVID-19, were actively infected with it, or had recovered from it provided the deeply sampled blood TCRbeta repertoires that made up the dataset. A freely available public database, intended as a resource for researchers studying the immune response to SARS-CoV-2, is where the repertoires were released. The material from the prospective study consisted of cDNA or gDNA derived from T cells, B-cell-depleted T cells, or PBMCs.

TCRbeta CDR3 regions were amplified from genomic DNA by means of the immunoSEQ Assay, a bias-controlled multiplex PCR. As for the authors' bioinformatics: Nucleated cell counts per sample were estimated from amplification of reference gene primers within the assay. Sequence reads were collapsed and filtered to measure the absolute abundance of every unique TCRbeta CDR3 rearrangement. Productive Simpson clonality was computed per sample as the square root of Simpson's diversity index over productive rearrangements. Sourced from immuneACCESS, this table was stored by TCRdb with only in-frame sequences that have V and J called. A share of the clones is absent; for the studies checked, an unresolved V gene accounts for under half, and the remainder has no known explanation. D and trimming were read from the DNA, whereas the V and J calls and clone size are those reported in that table. This sample holds more than 150,000 clones; less than 80% were observed only once. The ten largest clones add up to about 13% of the sample.

As regards this clone: It has no known antigen specificity. It has no much larger one-base neighbor in the sample; base qualities were not kept.

From a lookup of the germline V gene, CDR1 and CDR2 are SNHLY and FYNNEI. V and J lose 2 bases and 7 bases, and a span of 6 bases separates them. Measured from the cysteine to the phenylalanine, the CDR3 is 13 residues long. Only CDR3 DNA remains: 39 bases, in frame from the first base. Another Seattle source contributed samples from volunteer blood donors who had recovered from COVID-19. Whole blood was collected in K2EDTA tubes by collaborating institutions according to the institutions' own protocols. For TCRbeta analysis, collaborator samples were shipped as frozen whole blood, as isolated PBMCs, or as DNA extracted from either sample type. Overall study outcomes, separate from this receptor: How much clinical and demographic metadata was included differed by source and by participant, and the metadata was provided uncurated.

Sequenced material: peripheral blood. The receptor comes from a man aged 45-60 years who had recovered from COVID-19. This chain is built from TRBV2 and TRBJ1-6; the D gene is perhaps TRBD1, from 6 matching bases. The DNA sequence reads TGTGCCAGCAGTGAACAGGGGAATTCACCCCTCCACTTT. This is translated as CASSEQGNSPLHF. With the rest looked up from the reference TRBV2 and TRBJ1-6 genes rather than sequenced, the full variable domain is EPEVTQTPSHQVTQMGQEVILRCVPISNHLYFYWYRQILGQKVEFLVSFYNNEISEKSEIFDDQFSVERPDGSNFTLKIRSTKLEDSAMYFCASSEQGNSPLHFGNGTRLTVT.